These 9 T cell receptor beta chains came from one sample sequenced in a study of T cell clonotyping in hematopoietic cell transplantation. The data were produced by immunoSEQ multiplex PCR, yet TCRdb's version contains in-frame clones alone and is incomplete. The table lists about 4,500 clones, over 75% of them singletons. The starting material was peripheral blood mononuclear cells, obtained 180 days after allogeneic stem cell transplant. These receptors were collected from a male patient between 60 and 69 years old who had an allogeneic stem cell transplant from an unrelated donor, so T cells may come from the graft donor. Some clones in this sample may be carry-over from other donors' samples.

The table lists this clone with a count of one. The chain joins TRBV19 to TRBJ2-3; no reliable D call. The CDR3 length is 14 residues. Per the germline V gene, CDR1 is LNHDA and CDR2 is SQIVND (reference sequence). The ends were cut back, 1 base at V and 0 bases at J, with 5 bases in the middle. CDR3 loop: CASSIVSSTDTQYF. The CDR3 DNA follows: TGTGCCAGTAGTATAGTTTCTAGCACAGATACGCAGTATTTT.

A single count supports this clone. The V gene is TRBV5-1, the J gene TRBJ2-2; tentative D call: TRBD2 (5 bases). V lost 0 bases and J 4 bases, leaving 13 bases between the germline ends. The germline gives CDR1 SGHRS, CDR2 YFSETQ. This CDR3 has 16 amino acids. The CDR3 is CASSLGGGEITGELFF. The CDR3 bases are TGCGCCAGCAGCTTGGGTGGTGGGGAGATCACCGGGGAGCTGTTTTTT.

This chain connects TRBV5-1 to TRBJ1-3, with unresolved D. The germline V gene has CDR1 SGHRS and CDR2 YFSETQ. Trimming cost V 0 bases and J 0 bases, with 16 bases left between them. The CDR3 covers 18 residues. The CDR3 nucleotides read TGCGCCAGCAGCTTGGCCCCCGCGGACCCTGGCTCTGGAAACACCATATATTTT. Amino acids: CASSLAPADPGSGNTIYF.

The genes are TRBV6-5 and TRBJ1-1, with a weak D call TRBD1 (5 bases). CDR1 MNHEY and CDR2 SVGAGI come from the germline V gene. The CDR3 spans 13 residues. V shed 3 bases and J shed 4 bases, with 9 bases lying between them. Here the CDR3 reads CASSYRGPTEAFF. CDR3 sequence (DNA): TGTGCCAGCAGTTATCGGGGCCCCACTGAAGCTTTCTTT.

This chain links TRBV28 with TRBJ1-1; 9 bases fit TRBD1. Per germline, CDR1 MDHEN and CDR2 SYDVKM. The trim removed 9 bases at V and 1 base at J, leaving 9 bases unmatched. The CDR3 length is 15 residues. In DNA, the CDR3 is TGTGCCAGGGTAATACAGGGGGCACCGAACACTGAAGCTTTCTTT. Its protein product is CARVIQGAPNTEAFF.

The chain carries TRBV7-7 and TRBJ2-2, with D possibly being TRBD2 (6 bases). The CDR3 covers 14 residues. Germline V gene data show CDR1 as SSHAT and CDR2 as FNYEAQ (reference sequence). CDR3 region: CASSGLTNTGELFF. The CDR3 nucleotides are TGTGCTAGCTCGGGACTGACAAACACCGGGGAGCTGTTTTTT.

The V and J genes are TRBV6-5 and TRBJ1-3, with no clear D. The V gene's germline CDR1 is MNHEY and CDR2 SVGAGI. The CDR3 covers 14 residues. V lost 2 bases to trimming and J lost 2 bases, with 7 bases between them. The CDR3 nucleotides read TGTGCCAGCAGTTACGGTCGCCCTGGAAACACCATATATTTT. Protein sequence: CASSYGRPGNTIYF.

This clone was counted a single time. The V and J genes are TRBV28 and TRBJ2-1; D is unclear. CDR3 length equals 13 residues. The V gene lost 6 bases and the J gene lost 9 bases, with 15 bases spanning the gap. Germline CDR1 MDHEN, CDR2 SYDVKM. This CDR3 is CASSVFLPPEQFF. The CDR3 DNA reads as TGTGCCAGCAGCGTCTTTCTACCCCCTGAGCAGTTCTTC.

V and J are TRBV4-3 and TRBJ2-3, with 12 bases lining up with TRBD2. Losses at the gene ends were 0 bases for V and 1 base for J; bases not matched to a gene: 17. The germline CDR1 and CDR2 sequences are LGHNA and YSLEER. This CDR3 has 22 residues. CDR3 DNA: TGCGCCAGCAGCCAAGATTTAACACTAGCGGGGGGCCTAAACCCTGGCACAGATACGCAGTATTTT. Its translation is CASSQDLTLAGGLNPGTDTQYF.